The T cell receptor beta chain under discussion was sequenced for a study of T cells after yellow fever vaccination. TCRdb re-called the 5' RACE reads through MiXCR, storing one row per CDR3 protein. The sample has a few hundred thousand distinct CDR3 sequences, around 4.4% seen once. The CDR3 spans 15 residues. Germline trimming cut 3 bases from V and 5 bases from J; bases unmatched to any gene: 9. Looked up from germline, CDR1 is GTSNPN and CDR2 is SVGIG (reference sequence). Notes on the study in general: Clones from primary vaccination mostly reappeared after the booster (around 96% CD4, over 85% CD8).

The sample holds a few counts of this clonotype. The antigen remains undetermined. The TCR sequence derives from a man aged 18 to 29 who received the YFV17D yellow fever vaccine. The rearrangement joins TRBV30 to TRBJ2-5; 10 positions agree with TRBD1. Material: PBMCs, obtained 15 days after the yellow fever booster vaccination. DNA for the CDR3: TGTGCCTGGAGCTTGGGACAGGGGCAATTGGAGACCCAGTACTTC. This encodes CAWSLGQGQLETQYF.